A single sample gave rise to the 5 T cell receptor beta chains below, sequenced in a study of T cell responses to AZD1222 COVID-19 vaccine. TCRdb's copy holds only in-frame clones and misses some; the assay was immunoSEQ multiplex PCR. The sample has 150,000 to 200,000 clones; around 88% are singletons. Source: peripheral blood, taken on day 0 of AZD1222 vaccination. The origin of the receptors is an adult in good health.

The CDR3 coding sequence is TGTGCCAGTAGTGAGTTAGGGGCATGGGTCTACAATGAGCAGTTCTTC. Protein sequence: CASSELGAWVYNEQFF. The chain recombines TRBV19 with TRBJ2-1; the D gene is possibly TRBD1 (5 bases). The germline V gene has CDR1 LNHDA and CDR2 SQIVND (reference sequence). This CDR3 has 16 residues. The ends were cut back, 5 bases at V and 3 bases at J, with 17 bases in the middle.

CDR3 sequence reads: CASSLEGETQYF. CDR3 in DNA: TGCGCCAGCAGCTTGGAGGGGGAGACCCAGTACTTC. The chain couples TRBV5-1 to TRBJ2-5; maybe TRBD1 (5 bases). Per the germline V gene, CDR1 is SGHRS and CDR2 is YFSETQ. Trimming took 0 bases from V and 5 from J, leaving 5 bases between them. This CDR3 spans 12 amino acids.

This chain links TRBV5-4 with TRBJ1-1; 8 nucleotides align to TRBD1. The CDR3 is 15 residues long. The V gene's germline CDR1 is SGHNT and CDR2 YYREEE (reference sequence). The junction had 4 bases not matched to a gene; V was cut back by 3 bases and J by 0 bases. DNA of the CDR3: TGTGCCAGCAGCTCAAGACAGGGGTTGAACACTGAAGCTTTCTTT. It is translated as CASSSRQGLNTEAFF.

J is TRBJ1-1 and V is TRBV7-9; unclear D gene. The V and J ends lost 1 base and 2 bases respectively, with 2 bases between them. Germline assignment: CDR1 SEHNR and CDR2 FQNEAQ (reference sequence). This CDR3 has 12 residues. The chain's CDR3 is CASSLENTEAFF. The CDR3 region has the DNA TGTGCCAGCAGCTTAGAAAACACTGAAGCTTTCTTT.

V usage is TRBV9 and J usage is TRBJ1-6, with no clear D. Trimming took off 0 bases at V and 9 bases at J, with 10 bases between the two ends. Looked up from germline, CDR1 is SGDLS and CDR2 is YYNGEE. The CDR3 runs to 14 residues. CDR3 DNA: TGTGCCAGCAGCGTAGGCCCAGAGCTTTCACCCCTCCACTTT. This encodes CASSVGPELSPLHF.